This T cell receptor (beta chain) was found in a study of blood T cells in healthy people across ages (dated by TCRdb to the mid-2010s). Concerning the study at large: In model experiments, roughly one uniquely barcoded TCR beta cDNA molecule per two T cells was captured by template switching. Age-related changes in TCR beta repertoire diversity were measured in the study by deep sequencing normalized with unique cDNA molecular identifiers. The donors were divided into four age groups: young (average around 16 years), middle-aged (about 40), aged (approximately 62) and long-lived (roughly 82). To avoid experimental bias, donors of different ages were randomly spread across the sequencing lanes. Two additional independent replicas of 1 million unique cDNA reads from the same blood draw were analyzed for two donors (one aged 18 to 30 and one aged 80 or older). What the authors observed across the whole study: The long-lived group showed more naive CD4+ T cells, fewer expanded clones and increased TCR diversity than the aged group, suggesting age selection. As age increased, observed TCR beta diversity per million T cells dropped in a roughly linear way, and a significant reduction was already evident by age 40. Conclusive comparison of naive and antigen-experienced compartments was prevented by the profiling of bulk unsorted PBMCs. Donor CMV infection status was unknown, potentially confounding age-related changes in expanded clonotypes. Estimates of total diversity based on one million sequenced T cells were considered lower bounds and underestimates. A strong correlation was found between observed TCR beta diversity and the percentage of naive T cells measured by flow cytometry.

This clonotype came up a few times. The antigen it binds to is not known. Base qualities are not provided; no much larger clone lies one nucleotide away. Libraries came from 5' RACE. A second PCR of about 7 to 12 cycles was run with a J-beta primer mix and a sample-barcoded 5' primer. A unique molecular identifier was introduced onto each TCR beta cDNA molecule by a template-switch 5' adaptor carrying 12 random nucleotides. Each sample yielded at least 3 million CDR3-containing paired-end reads. First-strand cDNA synthesis was performed from all RNA using the Mint cDNA synthesis kit, with priming by a TRBC-specific oligonucleotide. Following uracil-DNA glycosylase treatment, all cDNA underwent a first 18-cycle PCR with the universal primers M1SS and BC2_uni_R. On the authors' methods: Each sample was normalized by randomly selecting 1 million high-quality reads, each carrying a distinct molecular identifier. Instead of being binned into consensus sequences, reads that shared molecular identifiers were thrown out. MiTCR, set to a Q25 quality threshold and the strictest error-elimination algorithm, was used for CDR3 identification, clonotype clustering and error correction. A nonparametric unseen species model with Euler transformation was used to estimate lower-bound total TCR beta diversity. Using fastp trimming at Q25 and MiXCR clonotype assembly, TCRdb reanalyzed the public sequencing data and kept in-frame beta chains. Merged by CDR3 protein, the rows form single entries marked with the most common genes and DNA. V and J calls and clone size were set by TCRdb, not the authors. For this sample there are around 1,900,000 distinct CDR3 sequences; roughly two fifths appear just once. Approximately 22% of the sample comes from the top ten.

The approximately 39 donors, aged about 6 to 95 years, were systemically healthy Caucasian individuals from Russia. Approximately 11 milliliters of peripheral blood were drawn from each donor into EDTA-treated Vacutainer tubes. PBMCs were isolated by Ficoll-Paque density-gradient centrifugation, with at least 6 million obtained per sample. Trizol reagent was used to extract total RNA from the PBMCs, yielding at least 6 micrograms per sample. For every donor, flow cytometry on a PBMC aliquot measured the percentage of naive CD45RAhigh/CD27high T cells. Measured from the cysteine to the phenylalanine, the CDR3 is 15 residues long. Just the 45-base CDR3 DNA is kept, in frame starting at base 1. CDR1 and CDR2, looked up from the germline V gene, are SGHTA and FQGNSA.

The sequence links TRBV7-2 to TRBJ2-1; the D gene assignment is ambiguous. The DNA end is more similar to TRBJ2-7, so the J call may be wrong. The sequence was obtained from a human donor in good health. The specimen sequenced was blood. The DNA sequence is as follows: TGTGCCAGCAGCCCATCTTCGGCGAGCTCCTACGAGCAGTACTTC. Its translation reads: CASSPSSASSYEQYF.